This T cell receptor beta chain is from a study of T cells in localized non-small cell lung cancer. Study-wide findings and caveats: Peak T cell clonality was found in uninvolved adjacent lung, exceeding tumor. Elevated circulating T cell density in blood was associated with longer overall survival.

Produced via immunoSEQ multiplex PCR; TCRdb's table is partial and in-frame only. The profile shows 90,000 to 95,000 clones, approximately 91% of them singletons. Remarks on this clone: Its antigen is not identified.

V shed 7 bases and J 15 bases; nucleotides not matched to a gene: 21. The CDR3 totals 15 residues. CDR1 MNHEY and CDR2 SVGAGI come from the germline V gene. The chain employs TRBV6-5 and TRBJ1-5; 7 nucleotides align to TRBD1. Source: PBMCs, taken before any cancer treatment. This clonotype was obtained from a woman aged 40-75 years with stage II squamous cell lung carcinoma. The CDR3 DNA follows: TGTGCCAGCAAAACCCTTAAACTTCCAGGGGGAAACTTGCATTTT. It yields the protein CASKTLKLPGGNLHF.